The source of this T cell receptor (beta chain) is a study of blood T cells in healthy people across ages. The overall study: Template-switching capture recovered about one barcoded beta molecule per two T cells.

As regards this clonotype: Its antigen is not identified.

The study, taken as a whole, reports: Unsorted PBMC input precluded a conclusive naive versus antigen-experienced comparison.

Germline V lookup: CDR1 SGHRS, CDR2 YFSETQ. V lost 6 bases and J 4 bases, leaving 15 bases between the germline ends. The CDR3 has 14 residues. Next came a second PCR, run for 7 to 11 cycles, which used a sample-barcoded 5' primer along with a J-beta primer mix. Every cDNA was tagged by a template-switch adaptor with 12 random nucleotides. Every sample produced at least 3 million CDR3-containing paired-end reads. TCRdb ran MiXCR on the 5' RACE reads and lists one entry per CDR3 protein. The sample lists about 1.1 million distinct CDR3 sequences; approximately 38% were seen once. The chain is built from TRBV5-1 and TRBJ2-3, with D possibly TRBD2 on 5 matching bases. The TCR sequence derives from a man aged 18 to 29 in good health. Input material: blood. The chain's CDR3 is CASKNSAGADTQYF. In nucleotides, the CDR3 is TGCGCCAGCAAAAATAGCGCCGGCGCAGATACGCAGTATTTT.